This T cell receptor beta chain derives from a study of blood T cell repertoires in COVID-19. Study details: Samples representing acute and convalescent COVID-19 were sourced from the United States, Italy and Spain. Sources were T cells, B-cell-depleted T cells, or PBMCs; the material itself was cDNA or gDNA.

Per the study methods: Amplification from reference gene primers served as the basis for estimated nucleated cell counts. Sequenced by immunoSEQ multiplex PCR; TCRdb stores in-frame clones only, minus some. That table is the source of V, J and clone size, and D and trimming were worked out from the DNA. Seen here are 75,000 to 85,000 clones, about 85% observed once, and the top ten hold 11%. During active infection, Seattle patients enrolled and were then monitored through disease. Sequencing input: peripheral blood. This receptor was obtained from a man aged 60-69 years with COVID-19, enrolled during active disease.

The CDR3 region has the DNA TGTGCCAGTAGTATGTCTCAGGGGGAGCTGGCTGGAAACACCATATATTTT. This translates into CASSMSQGELAGNTIYF. The chain links TRBV19 to TRBJ1-3; 7 nucleotides line up with TRBD1. Germline V gene lookup returns CDR1 LNHDA and CDR2 SQIVND (reference sequence). This CDR3 is built from 17 residues. The ends lost 3 bases at V and 2 bases at J; junction bases unmatched: 10.